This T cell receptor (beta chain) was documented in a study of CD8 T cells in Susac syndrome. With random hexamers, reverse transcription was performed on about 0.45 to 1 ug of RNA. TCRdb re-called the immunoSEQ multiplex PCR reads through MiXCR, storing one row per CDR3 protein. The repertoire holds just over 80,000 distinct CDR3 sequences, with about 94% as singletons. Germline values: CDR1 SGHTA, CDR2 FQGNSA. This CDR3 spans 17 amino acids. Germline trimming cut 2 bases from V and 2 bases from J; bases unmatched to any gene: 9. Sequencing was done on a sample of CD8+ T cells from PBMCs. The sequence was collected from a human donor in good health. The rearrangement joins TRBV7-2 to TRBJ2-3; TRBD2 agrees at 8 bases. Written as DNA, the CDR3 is TGTGCCAGCAGCTTAAACGCGGGACTAGACTACACAGATACGCAGTATTTT. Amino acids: CASSLNAGLDYTDTQYF.